This T cell receptor (beta chain) was recovered during a study of cytotoxic CD8 clonotypes in ibrutinib-treated CLL. Study overall: Response sampling occurred after a median approximately eleven months of treatment (range 6 to 36).

Study-wide results and caveats: Researchers report that baseline clonality outpaced age-matched healthy donors and tracked circulating CD8+ T-cell counts.

Some clones are missing from TCRdb's copy, which holds only in-frame ones; the method was immunoSEQ multiplex PCR. The sample shows around 50,000 clones, around 60% of them seen only once. As to this clone: Antigen specificity is unknown.

This receptor was identified in a human donor with chronic lymphocytic leukemia. Sequenced here: PBMCs, sampled after 24 months of ibrutinib treatment.

In DNA, the CDR3 is TGTGCCAGCAGTGAATTTTGGTCGGCTAGCGGACCCTACAATGAGCAGTTCTTC. Its translation: CASSEFWSASGPYNEQFF. This rearrangement joins TRBV25-1 to TRBJ2-1; 7 nucleotides line up with TRBD2. This CDR3 spans 18 amino acids. The V gene end was trimmed by 1 base and the J gene end by 2 bases; junction bases not matched to a gene: 11. Germline CDR1 MGHDK, CDR2 SYGVNS.